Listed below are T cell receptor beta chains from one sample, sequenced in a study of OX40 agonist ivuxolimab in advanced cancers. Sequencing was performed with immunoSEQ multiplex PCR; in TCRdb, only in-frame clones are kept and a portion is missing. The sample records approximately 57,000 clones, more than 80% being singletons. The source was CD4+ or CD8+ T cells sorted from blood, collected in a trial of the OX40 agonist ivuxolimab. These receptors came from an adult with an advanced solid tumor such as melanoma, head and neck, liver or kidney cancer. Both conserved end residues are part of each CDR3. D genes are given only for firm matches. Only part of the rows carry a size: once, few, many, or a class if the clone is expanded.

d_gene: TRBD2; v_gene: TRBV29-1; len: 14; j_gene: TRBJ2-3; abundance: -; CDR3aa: CSVVAGVLGDTQYF; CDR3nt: TGCAGCGTGGTAGCGGGGGTGCTTGGAGATACGCAGTATTTT
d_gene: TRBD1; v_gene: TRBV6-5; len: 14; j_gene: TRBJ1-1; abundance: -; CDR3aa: CASSFGQVNTEAFF; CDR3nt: TGTGCCAGCAGTTTCGGACAGGTTAACACTGAAGCTTTCTTT
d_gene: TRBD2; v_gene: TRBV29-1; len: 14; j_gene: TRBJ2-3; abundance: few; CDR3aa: CSVATSGNTDTQYF; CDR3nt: TGCAGCGTGGCGACTAGCGGAAACACAGATACGCAGTATTTT
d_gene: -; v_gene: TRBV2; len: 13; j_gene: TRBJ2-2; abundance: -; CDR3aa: CASSEEGTGELFF; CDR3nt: TGTGCCAGCAGTGAAGAGGGTACCGGGGAGCTGTTTTTT
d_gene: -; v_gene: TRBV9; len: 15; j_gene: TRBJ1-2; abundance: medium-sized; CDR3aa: CASSVGVGGRGGYTF; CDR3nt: TGTGCCAGCAGCGTAGGGGTCGGAGGGAGAGGAGGCTACACCTTC
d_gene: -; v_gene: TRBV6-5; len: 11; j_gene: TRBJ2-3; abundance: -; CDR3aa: CASRRSDTQYF; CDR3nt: TGTGCCAGCAGACGATCAGATACGCAGTATTTT
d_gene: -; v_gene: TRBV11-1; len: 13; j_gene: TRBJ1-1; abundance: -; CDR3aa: CASSQRGSTEAFF; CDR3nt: TGTGCCAGCAGCCAAAGAGGAAGCACTGAAGCTTTCTTT
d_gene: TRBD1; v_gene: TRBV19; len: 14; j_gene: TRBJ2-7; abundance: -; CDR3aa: CASSTRQGNYEQYF; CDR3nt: TGTGCCAGTAGTACCCGACAGGGGAACTACGAGCAGTACTTC
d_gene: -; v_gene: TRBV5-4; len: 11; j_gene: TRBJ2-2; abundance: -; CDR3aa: CASSQRGELFF; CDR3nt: TGTGCCAGCAGCCAACGCGGCGAGCTGTTTTTT
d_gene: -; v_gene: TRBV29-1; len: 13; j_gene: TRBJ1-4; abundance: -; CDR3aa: CSVEDNINEKLFF; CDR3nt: TGCAGCGTTGAAGACAACATCAATGAAAAACTGTTTTTT
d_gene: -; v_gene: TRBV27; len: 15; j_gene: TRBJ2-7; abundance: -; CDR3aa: CASSTRQAIYYEQYF; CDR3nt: TGTGCCAGCAGTACGCGACAGGCTATATACTACGAGCAGTACTTC